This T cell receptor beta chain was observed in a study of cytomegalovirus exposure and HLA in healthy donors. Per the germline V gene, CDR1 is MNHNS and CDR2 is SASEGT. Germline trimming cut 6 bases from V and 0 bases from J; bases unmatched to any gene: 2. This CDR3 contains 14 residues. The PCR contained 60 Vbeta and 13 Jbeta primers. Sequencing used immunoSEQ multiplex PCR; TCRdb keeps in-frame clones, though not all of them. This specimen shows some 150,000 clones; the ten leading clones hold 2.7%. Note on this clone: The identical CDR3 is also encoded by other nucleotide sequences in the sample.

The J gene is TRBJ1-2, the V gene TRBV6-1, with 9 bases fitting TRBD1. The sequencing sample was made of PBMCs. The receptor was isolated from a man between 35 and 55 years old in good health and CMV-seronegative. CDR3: CASRGDRANYGYTF. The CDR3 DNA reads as TGTGCCAGCAGGGGGGACAGGGCTAACTATGGCTACACCTTC.